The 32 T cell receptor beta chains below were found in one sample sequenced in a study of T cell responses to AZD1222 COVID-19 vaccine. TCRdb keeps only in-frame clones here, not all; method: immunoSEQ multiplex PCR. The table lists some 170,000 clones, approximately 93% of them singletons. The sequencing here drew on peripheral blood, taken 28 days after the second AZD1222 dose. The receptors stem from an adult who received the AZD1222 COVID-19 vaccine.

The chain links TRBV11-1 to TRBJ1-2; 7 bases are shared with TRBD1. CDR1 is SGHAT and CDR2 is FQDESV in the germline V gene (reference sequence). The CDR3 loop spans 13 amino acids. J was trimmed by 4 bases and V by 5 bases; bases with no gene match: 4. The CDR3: CASSLRQGYGYTF. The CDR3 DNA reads TGTGCCAGCAGCCTGCGACAGGGCTATGGCTACACCTTC.

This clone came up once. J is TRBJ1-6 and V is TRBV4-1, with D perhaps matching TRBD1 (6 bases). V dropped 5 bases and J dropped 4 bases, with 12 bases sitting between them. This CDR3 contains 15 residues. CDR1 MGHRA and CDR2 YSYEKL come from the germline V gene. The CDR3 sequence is CASSERTDYNSPLHF. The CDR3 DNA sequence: TGCGCCAGCAGCGAACGGACAGATTATAATTCACCCCTCCACTTT.

CDR3 protein: CASSEQGMNTEAFF. The CDR3 DNA reads as TGTGCCAGCAGCGAACAGGGGATGAACACTGAAGCTTTCTTT. V is TRBV2 and J is TRBJ1-1; 7 nucleotides align to TRBD1. Germline V gives CDR1 SNHLY, CDR2 FYNNEI. CDR3 length: 14 residues. V shed 6 bases and J 0 bases; nucleotides not matched to a gene: 4.

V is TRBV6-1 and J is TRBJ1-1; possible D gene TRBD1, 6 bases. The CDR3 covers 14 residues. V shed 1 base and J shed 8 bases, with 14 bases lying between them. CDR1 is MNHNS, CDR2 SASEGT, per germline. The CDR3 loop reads CASSEDSTGIEAFF. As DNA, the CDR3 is TGTGCCAGCAGTGAAGATTCAACAGGGATCGAAGCTTTCTTT.

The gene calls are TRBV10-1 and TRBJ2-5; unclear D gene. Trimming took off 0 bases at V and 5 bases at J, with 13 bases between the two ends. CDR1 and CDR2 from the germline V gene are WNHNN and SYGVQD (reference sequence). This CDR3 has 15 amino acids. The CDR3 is CASSESGPPGETQYF. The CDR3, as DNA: TGCGCCAGCAGTGAGTCTGGTCCCCCTGGGGAGACCCAGTACTTC.

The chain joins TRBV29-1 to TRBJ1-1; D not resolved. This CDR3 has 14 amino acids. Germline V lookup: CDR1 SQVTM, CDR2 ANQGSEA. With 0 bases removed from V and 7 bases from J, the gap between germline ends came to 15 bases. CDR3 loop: CSVEDQVRTHEAFF. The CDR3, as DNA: TGCAGCGTTGAAGATCAGGTCAGAACGCATGAAGCTTTCTTT.

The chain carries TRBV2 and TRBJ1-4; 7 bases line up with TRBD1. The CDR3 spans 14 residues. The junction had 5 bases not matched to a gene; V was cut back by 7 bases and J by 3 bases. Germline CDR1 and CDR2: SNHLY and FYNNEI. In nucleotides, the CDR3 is TGTGCCAGCACTCCGACAGGGTCTAATGAAAAACTGTTTTTT. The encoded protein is CASTPTGSNEKLFF.

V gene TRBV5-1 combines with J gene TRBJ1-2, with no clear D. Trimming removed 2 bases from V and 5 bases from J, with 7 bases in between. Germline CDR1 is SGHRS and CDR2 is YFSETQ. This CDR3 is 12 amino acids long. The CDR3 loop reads CASSFLGYGYTF. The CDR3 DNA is TGCGCCAGCAGCTTTTTAGGGTATGGCTACACCTTC.

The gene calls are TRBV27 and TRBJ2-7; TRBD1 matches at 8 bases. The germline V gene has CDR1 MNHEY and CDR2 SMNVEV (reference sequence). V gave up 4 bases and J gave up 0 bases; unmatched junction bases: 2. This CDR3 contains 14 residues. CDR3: CASSYRGSSYEQYF. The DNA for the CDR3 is TGTGCCAGCAGTTACAGGGGGAGCTCCTACGAGCAGTACTTC.

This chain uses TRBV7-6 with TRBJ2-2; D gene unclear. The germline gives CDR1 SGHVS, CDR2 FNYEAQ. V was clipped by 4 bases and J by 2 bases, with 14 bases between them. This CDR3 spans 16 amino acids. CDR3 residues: CASSSANSFNTGELFF. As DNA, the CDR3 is TGTGCCAGCAGCTCCGCGAATAGCTTTAACACCGGGGAGCTGTTTTTT.

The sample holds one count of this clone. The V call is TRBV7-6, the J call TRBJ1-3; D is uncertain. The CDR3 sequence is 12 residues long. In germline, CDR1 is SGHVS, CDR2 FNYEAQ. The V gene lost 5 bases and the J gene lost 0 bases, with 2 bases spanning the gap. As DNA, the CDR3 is TGTGCCAGCAGCCACTCTGGAAACACCATATATTTT. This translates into CASSHSGNTIYF.

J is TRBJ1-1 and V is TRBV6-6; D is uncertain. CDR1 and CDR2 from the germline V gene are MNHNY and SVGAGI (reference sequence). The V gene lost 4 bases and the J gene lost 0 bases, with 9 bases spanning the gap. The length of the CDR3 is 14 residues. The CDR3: CASSFGAMNTEAFF. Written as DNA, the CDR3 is TGTGCCAGCAGTTTTGGAGCTATGAACACTGAAGCTTTCTTT.

For the CDR3, the DNA is TGTGCCAGCACTTCTGGGGTGGGGGAAAAACTGTTTTTT. This translates into CASTSGVGEKLFF. V and J are TRBV6-5 and TRBJ1-4, with D uncertain. Germline CDR1 MNHEY, CDR2 SVGAGI. V lost 7 bases and J lost 8, with 14 bases in between. This CDR3 region has 13 residues.

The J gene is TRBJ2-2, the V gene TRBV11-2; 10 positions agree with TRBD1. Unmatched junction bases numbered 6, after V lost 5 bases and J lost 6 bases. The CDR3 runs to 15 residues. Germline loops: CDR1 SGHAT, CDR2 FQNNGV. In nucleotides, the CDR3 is TGTGCCAGCAGCCAGTCGACAGGGGGCTCCGGGGAGCTGTTTTTT. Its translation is CASSQSTGGSGELFF. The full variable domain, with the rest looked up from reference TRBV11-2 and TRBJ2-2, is EAGVAQSPRYKIIEKRQSVAFWCNPISGHATLYWYQQILGQGPKLLIQFQNNGVVDDSQLPKDRFSAERLKGVDSTLKIQPAKLEDSAVYLCASSQSTGGSGELFFGEGSRLTVL.

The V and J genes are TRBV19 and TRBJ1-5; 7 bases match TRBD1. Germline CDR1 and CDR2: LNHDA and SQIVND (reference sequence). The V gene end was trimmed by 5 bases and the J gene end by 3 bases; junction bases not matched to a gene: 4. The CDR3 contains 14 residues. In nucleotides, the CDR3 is TGTGCCAGTAGTTCACAGGGGAACAATCAGCCCCAGCATTTT. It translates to CASSSQGNNQPQHF.

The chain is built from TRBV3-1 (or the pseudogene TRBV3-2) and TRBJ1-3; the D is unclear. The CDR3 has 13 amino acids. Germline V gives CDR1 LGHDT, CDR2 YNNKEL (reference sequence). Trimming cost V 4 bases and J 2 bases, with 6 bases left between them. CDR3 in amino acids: CASSLSTGNTIYF. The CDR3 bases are TGTGCCAGCAGCCTCAGCACTGGAAACACCATATATTTT.

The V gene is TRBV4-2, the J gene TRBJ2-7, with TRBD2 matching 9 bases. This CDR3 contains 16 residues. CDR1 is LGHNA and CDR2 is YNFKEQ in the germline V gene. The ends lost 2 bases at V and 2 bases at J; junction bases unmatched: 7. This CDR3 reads CASSQSVGGRAYEQYF. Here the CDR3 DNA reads TGTGCCAGCAGCCAATCCGTGGGCGGGAGGGCCTACGAGCAGTACTTC.

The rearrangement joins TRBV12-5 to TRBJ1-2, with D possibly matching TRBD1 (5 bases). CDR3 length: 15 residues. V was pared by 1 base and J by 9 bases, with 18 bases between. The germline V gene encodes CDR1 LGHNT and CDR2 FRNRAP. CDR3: CASGLGHSGVDSYTF. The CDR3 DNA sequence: TGTGCTAGTGGTTTGGGTCACTCGGGGGTGGATAGCTACACCTTC.

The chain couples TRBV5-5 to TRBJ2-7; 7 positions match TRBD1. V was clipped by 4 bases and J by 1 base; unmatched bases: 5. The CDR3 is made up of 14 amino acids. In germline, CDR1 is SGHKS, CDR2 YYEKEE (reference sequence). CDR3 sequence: CASSPRQGSYEQYF. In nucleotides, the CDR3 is TGTGCCAGCAGCCCTAGACAGGGTTCCTACGAGCAGTACTTC.

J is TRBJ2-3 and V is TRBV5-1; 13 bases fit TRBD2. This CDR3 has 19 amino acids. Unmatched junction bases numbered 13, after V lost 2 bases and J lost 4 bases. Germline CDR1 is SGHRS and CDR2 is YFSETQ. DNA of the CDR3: TGCGCCAGCAGCTTAATTGGGACTAGCGGGATTTTAAGTTCAGATACGCAGTATTTT. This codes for CASSLIGTSGILSSDTQYF. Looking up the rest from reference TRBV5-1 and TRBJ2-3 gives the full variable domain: KAGVTQTPRYLIKTRGQQVTLSCSPISGHRSVSWYQQTPGQGLQFLFEYFSETQRNKGNFPGRFSGRQFSNSRSEMNVSTLELGDSALYLCASSLIGTSGILSSDTQYFGPGTRLTVL.

Here the CDR3 reads CASSLFSDLRGHDTEAFF. DNA for the CDR3: TGTGCCAGCTCACTCTTCTCTGACCTCAGGGGGCACGACACTGAAGCTTTCTTT. The genes are TRBV18 and TRBJ1-1, with 8 bases fitting TRBD1. With 4 bases clipped from V and 3 bases from J, the junction kept 16 bases outside the gene matches. CDR3 length equals 18 residues. From germline, CDR1 is KGHSH and CDR2 LQKENI.

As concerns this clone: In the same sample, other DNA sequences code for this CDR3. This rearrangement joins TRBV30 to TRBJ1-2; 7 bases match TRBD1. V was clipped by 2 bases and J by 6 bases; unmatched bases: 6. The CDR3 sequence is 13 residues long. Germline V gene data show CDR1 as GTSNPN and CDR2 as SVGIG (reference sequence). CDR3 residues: CAWSRQGRDGYTF. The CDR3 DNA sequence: TGTGCCTGGAGTCGACAGGGTAGAGATGGCTACACCTTC.

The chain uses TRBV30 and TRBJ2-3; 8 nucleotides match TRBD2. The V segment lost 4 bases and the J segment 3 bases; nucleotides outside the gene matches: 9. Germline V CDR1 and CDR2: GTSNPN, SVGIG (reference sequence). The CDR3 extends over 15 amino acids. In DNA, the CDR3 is TGTGCCTGGACAATGGGACTAGACGGAACAGATACGCAGTATTTT. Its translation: CAWTMGLDGTDTQYF.

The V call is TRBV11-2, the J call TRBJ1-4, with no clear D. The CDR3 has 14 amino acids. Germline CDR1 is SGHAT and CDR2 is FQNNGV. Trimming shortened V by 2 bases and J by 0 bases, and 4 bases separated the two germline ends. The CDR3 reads CASSLYSTNEKLFF. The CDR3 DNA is TGTGCCAGCAGCTTATACTCAACTAATGAAAAACTGTTTTTT.

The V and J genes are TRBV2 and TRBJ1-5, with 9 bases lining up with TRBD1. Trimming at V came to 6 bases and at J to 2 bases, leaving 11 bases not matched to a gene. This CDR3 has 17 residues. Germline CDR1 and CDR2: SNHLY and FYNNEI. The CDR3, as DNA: TGTGCCAGCAGCAAACAGGGGGCAACGGTCGGCAATCAGCCCCAGCATTTT. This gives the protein CASSKQGATVGNQPQHF.

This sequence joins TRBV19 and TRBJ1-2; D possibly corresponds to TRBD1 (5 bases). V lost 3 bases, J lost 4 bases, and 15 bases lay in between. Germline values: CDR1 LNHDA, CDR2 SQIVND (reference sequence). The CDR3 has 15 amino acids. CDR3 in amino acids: CASSIGAAPGYGYTF. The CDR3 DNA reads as TGTGCCAGTAGTATTGGGGCAGCTCCTGGCTATGGCTACACCTTC.

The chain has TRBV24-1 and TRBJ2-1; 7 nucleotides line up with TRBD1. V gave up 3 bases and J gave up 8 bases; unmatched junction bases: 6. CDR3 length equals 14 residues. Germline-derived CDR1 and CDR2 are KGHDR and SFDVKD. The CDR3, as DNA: TGTGCCACCAGTGATAGACAGGGCAGGGATGAGCAGTTCTTC. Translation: CATSDRQGRDEQFF.

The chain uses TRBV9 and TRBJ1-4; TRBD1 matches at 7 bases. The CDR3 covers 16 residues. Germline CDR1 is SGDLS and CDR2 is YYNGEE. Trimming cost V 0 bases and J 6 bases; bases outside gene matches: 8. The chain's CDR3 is CASSVAGGTGDEKLFF. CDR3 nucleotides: TGTGCCAGCAGCGTAGCAGGGGGAACGGGGGATGAAAAACTGTTTTTT.

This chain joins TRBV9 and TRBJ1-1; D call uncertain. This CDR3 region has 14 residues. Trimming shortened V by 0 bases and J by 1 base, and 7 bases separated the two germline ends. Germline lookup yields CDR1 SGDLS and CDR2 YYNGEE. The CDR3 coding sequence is TGTGCCAGCAGCGTAGTAGAGAGGAACACTGAAGCTTTCTTT. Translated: CASSVVERNTEAFF.

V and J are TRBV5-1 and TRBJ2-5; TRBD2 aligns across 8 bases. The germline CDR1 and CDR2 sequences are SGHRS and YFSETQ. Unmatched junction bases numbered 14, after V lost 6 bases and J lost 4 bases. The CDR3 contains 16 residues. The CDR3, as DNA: TGCGCCAGCACCTTAACATCGGGGGGGTTTCGAGAGACCCAGTACTTC. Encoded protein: CASTLTSGGFRETQYF.

CDR3 nucleotides: TGTGCCAGCAGGGCCGACCCCAACATTAATTCACCCCTCCACTTT. It translates to CASRADPNINSPLHF. V and J are TRBV9 and TRBJ1-6; D not certain. V lost 5 bases and J lost 6, with 15 bases in between. This CDR3 contains 15 residues. Germline lookup yields CDR1 SGDLS and CDR2 YYNGEE.

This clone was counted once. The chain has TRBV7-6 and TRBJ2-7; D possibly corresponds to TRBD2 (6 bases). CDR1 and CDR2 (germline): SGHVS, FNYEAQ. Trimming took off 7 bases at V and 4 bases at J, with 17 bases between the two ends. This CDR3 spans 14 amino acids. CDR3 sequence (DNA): TGTGCCAGCATCCCGTTGGACGGGGGTTACGAGCAGTACTTC. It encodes CASIPLDGGYEQYF.